The clone carrying this T cell receptor beta chain has only a few counts. Its specificity is not known. The CDR3 extends over 14 amino acids. Deletions cut 4 bases from V and 2 bases from J, with 14 bases between. CDR1 and CDR2 (germline): SQVTM, ANQGSEA. The source of the sample is a study of blood T cells in healthy people across ages. Study-wide findings and caveats: Expanded clonotype shifts may have been confounded, as the donors had an unknown CMV status.

A second PCR, run for roughly 7 to 12 cycles, used a sample-barcoded 5' primer plus a J-beta primer mix. From the 5' RACE reads, TCRdb called clonotypes with MiXCR, one entry per CDR3 protein. This table holds some 760,000 distinct CDR3 sequences, just under 25% found once. These data were also reused for a study on T cells of mothers and their children.

The TCR was taken from a boy aged 5-17 years in good health. The genes are TRBV29-1 and TRBJ1-2, with D perhaps TRBD1 (5 bases). Source material: blood. CDR3 nucleotides: TGCAGCGTTGGGGGGACCAAGGGAAACTATGGCTACACCTTC. Amino acid sequence: CSVGGTKGNYGYTF.